This T cell receptor beta chain was documented in a study of long-term antiretroviral therapy in people with HIV. This clone is categorized as medium-sized. Its matching antigen is unknown. An immunoSEQ assay, version v3.0, was performed at survey level. Per sample, sequencing targeted roughly 35,000-50,000 T-cell genomes. Sequenced by immunoSEQ multiplex PCR; TCRdb stores in-frame clones only, minus some. Altogether over 30,000 clones are present, around 83% being singletons, with the ten largest covering 6.2%. Findings and limits, study-wide: The repertoire was dominated at all time points by clones expanded before ART. Relative to transplant donor controls, diversity remained lower despite increasing after ART.

Deletions cut 1 base from V and 4 bases from J, with 8 bases between. Germline assignment: CDR1 LGHNA and CDR2 YSLEER. The CDR3 is made up of 13 amino acids. The origin of this receptor is a man younger than 30 with HIV. The chain has TRBV4-3 and TRBJ2-7; D unresolved. The sample was unsorted PBMCs, taken 1 year after starting antiretroviral therapy. The CDR3 region has the DNA TGCGCCAGCAGCCAAGCGCCTGGGTACGAGCAGTACTTC. Translating it yields CASSQAPGYEQYF.